This T cell receptor beta chain is drawn from a study of cytotoxic CD8 clonotypes in ibrutinib-treated CLL. As for the study in general: Across the patients, some eleven were relapsed/refractory, 15 treatment-naive and some 17 IGHV unmutated. Sequencing produced an average of about 280,000 productive templates and more than 90,000 productive rearrangements per sample. Study observations and caveats: The study found clonality rose at ibrutinib response, then fell toward baseline at progression.

Trimming cost V 7 bases and J 3 bases, with 15 bases left between them. Germline CDR1 reads MDHEN; CDR2 reads SYDVKM. The CDR3 spans 15 residues. A remark on this clone: Its antigen is unknown.

The intended depth for sequencing was 1 in 200,000 to 1 in 1 million T cells. The table came from immunoSEQ multiplex PCR; TCRdb's copy has only in-frame clones and leaves some out. This table holds nearly 300,000 clones, approximately 79% found once. The receptor was derived from a human donor with chronic lymphocytic leukemia. The sequenced sample was PBMCs, obtained at disease progression, from a patient treated with ibrutinib. V usage is TRBV28 and J usage is TRBJ2-2; D uncertain. Written as DNA, the CDR3 is TGTGCCAGCACCACCTACGGCGACGACACCGGGGAGCTGTTTTTT. Translation gives CASTTYGDDTGELFF.